The 26 T cell receptor beta chains given below trace back to one sample, sequenced in a study of cytomegalovirus exposure and HLA in healthy donors (dated by TCRdb to about 2017). The library was obtained by the immunoSEQ multiplex PCR assay. The multiplex PCR relied on a mix of 60 forward primers for TCR Vbeta segments and 13 reverse primers for TCR Jbeta segments. The table comes from immuneACCESS by way of TCRdb, which keeps in-frame sequences with V and J called. Part of the clones is missing from these tables; in studies checked, under half for an unresolved V gene and the rest for unknown reasons. The sample records some 120,000 clones, 74% of which are singletons. Around 4% of the sample lies in the top ten. Sequencing was done on a sample of PBMCs. Source of these receptors: a man aged 35 to 55 in good health and CMV-seropositive.

The chain carries TRBV7-9 and TRBJ2-7; 8 positions match TRBD2. CDR1 is SEHNR, CDR2 FQNEAQ, per germline (reference sequence). V shed 6 bases, J shed 4 bases, and the junction held 5 bases outside the gene matches. This CDR3 comprises 13 residues. Here the CDR3 DNA reads TGTGCCAGCAGGGGCGGGGGGCATTACGAGCAGTACTTC. This sequence encodes CASRGGGHYEQYF. The full variable domain, completed using reference TRBV7-9 and TRBJ2-7, is DTGVSQNPRHKITKRGQNVTFRCDPISEHNRLYWYRQTLGQGPEFLTYFQNEAQLEKSRLLSDRFSAERPKGSFSTLEIQRTEQGDSAMYLCASRGGGHYEQYFGPGTRLTVT.

The V gene is TRBV7-2, the J gene TRBJ2-1, with TRBD2 matching 12 bases. The CDR3 totals 16 residues. Germline V gene sequence: CDR1 SGHTA, CDR2 FQGNSA. J lost 10 bases, V lost 1 base, and 8 bases had no gene match. The CDR3 sequence: CASSLGLAGGWGEQFF. The CDR3 coding sequence is TGTGCCAGCAGCTTAGGGCTAGCGGGGGGGTGGGGGGAGCAGTTCTTC.

Regarding this clone: One end of the junction fails to match germline, which may point to a read error. The chain is built from TRBV7-9 and TRBJ2-5; the D gene is possibly TRBD1 (5 bases). The CDR3 contains 15 residues. Germline V gives CDR1 SEHNR, CDR2 FQNEAQ (reference sequence). The CDR3 region is CSSSSTQGKQETQYF. The CDR3 region has the DNA TGTTCCAGCAGCTCTACTCAGGGAAAACAAGAGACCCAGTACTTC.

V usage is TRBV9 and J usage is TRBJ2-2, with 7 nucleotides matching TRBD1. The CDR3 loop spans 14 amino acids. The germline CDR1 and CDR2 sequences are SGDLS and YYNGEE. Losses at the gene ends were 6 bases for V and 4 bases for J; bases not matched to a gene: 6. The CDR3 coding sequence is TGTGCCAGCACTCGACAGGGAAGCACCGGGGAGCTGTTTTTT. Amino acid sequence: CASTRQGSTGELFF. The full variable domain, in which reference TRBV9 and TRBJ2-2 provide the parts outside the CDR3, is DSGVTQTPKHLITATGQRVTLRCSPRSGDLSVYWYQQSLDQGLQFLIQYYNGEERAKGNILERFSAQQFPDLHSELNLSSLELGDSALYFCASTRQGSTGELFFGEGSRLTVL.

This clone has just a few counts. The CDR3 loop reads CASSPGTGVTEAFF. The CDR3 coding sequence is TGTGCCAGCAGTCCGGGGACAGGGGTAACTGAAGCTTTCTTT. The chain links TRBV28 to TRBJ1-1, with 10 bases aligning to TRBD1. Germline V lookup: CDR1 MDHEN, CDR2 SYDVKM. This CDR3 region has 14 residues. V gave up 5 bases and J gave up 5 bases; unmatched junction bases: 5.

CDR3 sequence reads: CASSSTVNEQFF. CDR3 in DNA: TGTGCCAGCAGTTCGACAGTTAATGAGCAGTTCTTC. The genes are TRBV27 and TRBJ2-1, with a possible D match to TRBD1 (5 bases). The germline gives CDR1 MNHEY, CDR2 SMNVEV (reference sequence). V lost 4 bases, J lost 7 bases, and 8 bases lay in between. The CDR3 consists of 12 residues.

The CDR3 region is CASSSPSGGGGYGYTF. Here the CDR3 DNA reads TGTGCCAGCAGTTCCCCCTCCGGCGGGGGGGGCTATGGCTACACCTTC. V gene TRBV28 combines with J gene TRBJ1-2; TRBD1 might be the D (5 bases). CDR1 MDHEN and CDR2 SYDVKM come from the germline V gene. The CDR3 runs to 16 residues. Trimming left V 4 bases short and J 4 bases short, with 19 bases between.

The chain joins TRBV11-2 to TRBJ2-1, with 13 positions matching TRBD2. The ends lost 1 base at V and 7 bases at J; junction bases unmatched: 7. The CDR3 loop spans 17 amino acids. Germline V gene sequence: CDR1 SGHAT, CDR2 FQNNGV. CDR3 amino acids: CASSLGTSGRRKNEQFF. The CDR3 bases are TGTGCCAGCAGCTTAGGGACTAGCGGGAGACGGAAGAATGAGCAGTTCTTC.

This clone was counted between two and nine times. CDR3 nucleotide sequence: TGCAGCGTTGCAGGGGCCTACGAGCAGTACTTC. This codes for CSVAGAYEQYF. This rearrangement joins TRBV29-1 to TRBJ2-7, with D maybe TRBD1 (6 bases). V was cut by 4 bases and J by 2 bases, with 6 bases left in between. Germline lookup yields CDR1 SQVTM and CDR2 ANQGSEA. This CDR3 comprises 11 residues.

V gene TRBV7-2 combines with J gene TRBJ2-5; possible D gene TRBD1, 5 bases. This CDR3 has 15 residues. The V end lost 5 bases, the J end lost 0 bases, and 13 bases lay between the germline ends. Germline V CDR1 and CDR2: SGHTA, FQGNSA. CDR3 in DNA: TGTGCCAGCAGCCCCCGCTCGGACAACCAAGAGACCCAGTACTTC. Translated, it gives CASSPRSDNQETQYF.

In this sample, this clone turned up a few times. The chain recombines TRBV10-1 with TRBJ2-2, with D tentatively TRBD2 (5 bases). The CDR3 spans 14 residues. V was pared by 10 bases and J by 1 base, with 13 bases between. CDR1 WNHNN and CDR2 SYGVQD come from the germline V gene (reference sequence). Written as DNA, the CDR3 is TGCGCCACCCCCGTGGAGGAGAACACCGGGGAGCTGTTTTTT. Amino acids: CATPVEENTGELFF.

This sequence joins TRBV7-6 and TRBJ2-7; 9 bases match TRBD1. Germline V gene sequence: CDR1 SGHVS, CDR2 FNYEAQ. This CDR3 has 15 amino acids. Losses at the gene ends were 1 base for V and 2 bases for J; bases not matched to a gene: 3. Written as DNA, the CDR3 is TGTGCCAGCAGCTTAGAGGACAGGGGAACCTACGAGCAGTACTTC. Protein: CASSLEDRGTYEQYF.

Here the CDR3 reads CASSGGGNEKLFF. CDR3 bases: TGTGCCAGCAGTGGCGGGGGTAATGAAAAACTGTTTTTT. The rearrangement links TRBV2 to TRBJ1-4, with a possible D match to TRBD1 (5 bases). Germline lookup yields CDR1 SNHLY and CDR2 FYNNEI. V dropped 4 bases and J dropped 4 bases, with 7 bases sitting between them. The length of the CDR3 is 13 residues.

This sequence joins TRBV6-4 and TRBJ2-1, with 10 bases that match TRBD2. The CDR3 runs 14 residues. Germline V gene sequence: CDR1 MRHNA, CDR2 SNTAGT. The V gene end was trimmed by 8 bases and the J gene end by 9 bases; junction bases not matched to a gene: 10. The CDR3 DNA reads TGTGCCAGCCGATCTAGCGGGAGCTTGGGTGAGCAGTTCTTC. Translated: CASRSSGSLGEQFF.

J is TRBJ2-3 and V is TRBV14; D is unresolved. Trimming stripped 2 bases from V and 0 bases from J, with 6 bases between. CDR1 and CDR2 (germline): SGHDN, FVKESK. The CDR3 sequence is 14 residues long. CDR3: CASSQLGSTDTQYF. The CDR3 DNA follows: TGTGCCAGCAGCCAACTGGGCAGCACAGATACGCAGTATTTT.

V gene TRBV6-5 combines with J gene TRBJ2-3; 8 nucleotides line up with TRBD2. CDR3 length equals 14 residues. Germline trimming cut 4 bases from V and 0 bases from J; bases unmatched to any gene: 0. CDR1 is MNHEY and CDR2 is SVGAGI in the germline V gene. The CDR3 protein is CASSLAGSTDTQYF. The DNA for the CDR3 is TGTGCCAGCAGTTTAGCGGGAAGCACAGATACGCAGTATTTT.

The chain links TRBV6-5 to TRBJ1-2; D possibly corresponds to TRBD1 (5 bases). This CDR3 region has 15 residues. V lost 0 bases, J lost 5 bases, and 13 bases lay in between. The germline CDR1 and CDR2 sequences are MNHEY and SVGAGI. The CDR3 sequence is CASSYSRQSFYGYTF. The CDR3, as DNA: TGTGCCAGCAGTTACTCGCGACAGAGCTTTTATGGCTACACCTTC.

The chain combines TRBV4-1 with TRBJ1-2, with D possibly being TRBD1 (6 bases). This CDR3 is 15 amino acids long. Trimming took off 0 bases at V and 3 bases at J, with 11 bases between the two ends. Germline V gene sequence: CDR1 MGHRA, CDR2 YSYEKL. The CDR3 DNA is TGCGCCAGCAGCCAAGATCCAGGGGCGGACTATGGCTACACCTTC. It yields the protein CASSQDPGADYGYTF.

This clone appeared a few times. The gene calls are TRBV6-6 and TRBJ2-3; TRBD2 matches 10 bases. After removal of 6 bases from V and 2 bases from J, the junction contained 5 bases not matched to a gene. This CDR3 comprises 15 residues. CDR1 is MNHNY, CDR2 SVGAGI, per germline (reference sequence). The CDR3 sequence: CASRSLAGATDTQYF. The DNA of the CDR3 is TGTGCCAGCAGGTCCCTAGCGGGAGCCACAGATACGCAGTATTTT.

The rearrangement uses TRBV19 and TRBJ1-2; 8 positions match TRBD1. CDR3 length equals 13 residues. The ends lost 5 bases at V and 5 bases at J; junction bases unmatched: 4. In germline, CDR1 is LNHDA, CDR2 SQIVND (reference sequence). CDR3 sequence (DNA): TGTGCCAGTAGTCAGACAGGGGCATATGGCTACACCTTC. Translation: CASSQTGAYGYTF.

The rearrangement links TRBV19 to TRBJ2-7; TRBD1 matches 7 bases. Germline V gene data show CDR1 as LNHDA and CDR2 as SQIVND (reference sequence). V trimming: 6 bases; J trimming: 0 bases; junction bases outside the gene matches: 17. The CDR3 is 18 residues long. The DNA of the CDR3 is TGTGCCAGTAGCCTGAGAGGGGGCGGCCTAGGGAGCTCCTACGAGCAGTACTTC. Translating it yields CASSLRGGGLGSSYEQYF.

This chain joins TRBV28 and TRBJ2-2; D remains unclear. CDR1 is MDHEN, CDR2 SYDVKM, per germline. There are 11 residues in the CDR3. With 11 bases removed from V and 4 bases from J, the gap between germline ends came to 8 bases. CDR3 residues: CASLSTGELFF. As DNA, the CDR3 is TGTGCCTCCTTGTCCACCGGGGAGCTGTTTTTT.

The chain joins TRBV2 to TRBJ2-1, with TRBD2 identical over 12 bases. The CDR3 length is 13 residues. The V and J ends lost 11 bases and 4 bases, in that order; junction bases with no gene match: 3. Germline V gene data show CDR1 as SNHLY and CDR2 as FYNNEI. The CDR3 loop is CAVGTSGYNEQFF. CDR3 nucleotides: TGTGCCGTCGGGACTAGCGGGTACAATGAGCAGTTCTTC. Together with reference TRBV2 and TRBJ2-1, the CDR3 gives the full variable domain: EPEVTQTPSHQVTQMGQEVILRCVPISNHLYFYWYRQILGQKVEFLVSFYNNEISEKSEIFDDQFSVERPDGSNFTLKIRSTKLEDSAMYFCAVGTSGYNEQFFGPGTRLTVL.

This chain uses TRBV10-3 with TRBJ2-5; 13 bases line up with TRBD2. Germline loops: CDR1 ENHRY, CDR2 SYGVKD. With 8 bases clipped from V and 0 bases from J, the junction kept 0 bases outside the gene matches. The CDR3 is made up of 14 amino acids. The CDR3 here is CAIGTSGNQETQYF. CDR3 nucleotides: TGTGCCATCGGGACTAGCGGGAACCAAGAGACCCAGTACTTC.

The chain is built from TRBV13 and TRBJ2-5; TRBD2 matches at 8 bases. The CDR3 covers 16 residues. Germline CDR1 and CDR2: PRHDT and FYEKMQ (reference sequence). Losses at the gene ends were 4 bases for V and 1 base for J; bases not matched to a gene: 8. The CDR3 is CASSSRVAGIQETQYF. CDR3 DNA sequence: TGTGCCAGCAGCTCCCGGGTAGCGGGAATCCAAGAGACCCAGTACTTC.

The chain links TRBV6-1 to TRBJ1-2, with D unresolved. The CDR3 extends over 13 amino acids. Trimming cost V 6 bases and J 4 bases, with 12 bases left between them. The germline V gene encodes CDR1 MNHNS and CDR2 SASEGT. CDR3: CASSLDGIYGYTF. The CDR3 coding sequence is TGTGCCAGCAGCCTGGACGGGATCTATGGCTACACCTTC.